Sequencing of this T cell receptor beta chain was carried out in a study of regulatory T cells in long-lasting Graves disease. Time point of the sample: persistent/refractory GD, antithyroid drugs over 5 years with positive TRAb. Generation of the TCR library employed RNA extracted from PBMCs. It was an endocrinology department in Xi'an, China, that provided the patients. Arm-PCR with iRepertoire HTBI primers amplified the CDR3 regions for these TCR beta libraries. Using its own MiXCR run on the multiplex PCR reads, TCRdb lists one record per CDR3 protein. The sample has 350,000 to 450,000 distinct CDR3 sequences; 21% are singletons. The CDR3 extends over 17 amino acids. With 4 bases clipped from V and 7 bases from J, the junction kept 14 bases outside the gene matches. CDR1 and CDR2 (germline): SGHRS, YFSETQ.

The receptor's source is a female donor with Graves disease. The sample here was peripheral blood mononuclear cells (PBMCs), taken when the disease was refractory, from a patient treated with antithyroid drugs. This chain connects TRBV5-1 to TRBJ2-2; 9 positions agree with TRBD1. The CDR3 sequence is CASSRPGQGGIVGELFF. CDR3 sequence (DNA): TGCGCCAGCAGCCGGCCGGGACAGGGAGGAATTGTCGGGGAGCTGTTTTTT.